This T cell receptor beta chain was sequenced during a study of blood T cell repertoires in COVID-19. V lost 4 bases to trimming and J lost 2 bases, with 8 bases between them. The CDR3 has 13 amino acids. Germline V gene sequence: CDR1 SGHDN, CDR2 FVKESK. TCRdb's copy holds only in-frame clones and misses some; the assay was immunoSEQ multiplex PCR. This sample has 150,000 to 200,000 clones, with roughly four fifths found just once. This receptor was taken from a woman in her 40s with acute or convalescent COVID-19. The chain combines TRBV14 with TRBJ1-1, with a tentative D call TRBD1 (5 bases). Source material: peripheral blood. For the CDR3, the DNA is TGTGCCAGCAGCCTAGGGGATAACACTGAAGCTTTCTTT. It is translated as CASSLGDNTEAFF.